Described below is a single T cell receptor beta chain sequence and its context. Ten or more counts support this clonotype. The antigen it recognizes is unknown. The input lacks base qualities; no much larger clone sits a single base away. cDNA synthesis used template-switch 5'RACE with a primer carrying a 10-nucleotide random unique molecular identifier tagging each TCR transcript. Over 200 million TCR-beta sequences, covering 15-18 subjects, were produced in each sequencing run. The RNeasy kit was used to extract total RNA. TCR-beta VDJ regions were amplified with primers for the TCR constant region and the 5'RACE anchor, using the KAPA Real-time Library Amplification kit. A first PCR added sample indexes and Illumina adaptors, and a second PCR then raised library yield. After Ampure bead purification, the TCR product of roughly 650 bp was size-selected on a 2% E-gel SizeSelection system. Before pooling, library quality was checked on a Bioanalyzer, concentration was measured with Qubit, and libraries were quantified with the Kapa Library Quantification kit. An Illumina HiSeq 2500 was used to sequence the libraries paired-end at 2 x 150 bp. To increase sequence diversity, about 23-32% phiX was spiked into each library pool. The source study handled its data this way. The quality-filtered reads were processed with the UMI-based MiGEC pipeline, whose error correction step removed more than 80% of the raw TCR sequences. IMGT germline references were used for aligning VDJ genes, and each clonotype was defined as a unique CDR3 amino acid sequence together with its V-J genes. VDJtools evaluated clonal expansion, Shannon diversity and CDR3 relatedness (CalcPairwiseDistances, ClusterSamples); CLCbio workbench built phylogenetic trees. Using coefficient-of-variation modelling across technical triplicates, the study counted a clone as expanded if it had at least 8 unique UMIs. TCRdb ran its own pipeline on the public reads, namely fastp trimming at Q25 and MiXCR clone calling, and kept in-frame beta chains. CDR3 protein sequences are deduplicated, and each keeps its most common genes and DNA. These V and J calls originate from TCRdb's pipeline instead of the authors' own analysis. For this sample the table gives over 90,000 distinct CDR3 sequences, of which roughly 10% were detected only once. The ten largest make up 3.1% of the sample.

The time point label here, explained by the study, means: longitudinal time-point 3. Libraries from unsorted PBMCs were made from 2 million PBMCs kept in RNAlater at -80 degrees C until RNA extraction. PBMCs were separated from peripheral blood using Ficoll-Hypaque density gradient centrifugation and then cryopreserved in liquid nitrogen. This sample was included in a study of neurological immune-mediated disorders (dated by TCRdb to between 2017 and 2020). Turning to the overall study: Peripheral blood TCR-beta repertoires from HTLV-I-associated myelopathy (HAM/TSP) patients, multiple sclerosis patients and healthy controls were compared by UMI-based sequencing. The 85 to 110 TCR-beta libraries included longitudinal samples, technical triplicates and paired sorted CD4+ and CD8+ T-cell subsets alongside PBMC samples. Each longitudinal HAM/TSP and healthy donor was sampled at 3 time-points spaced at roughly 3-45 month intervals. Of the approximately 70 subjects in the cohort, some 14 were HAM/TSP patients, approximately 34 were multiple sclerosis patients, and around 20 were healthy controls. What the work shows at the level of the full study, not this receptor alone: Across subjects, expanded clones never shared an identical CDR3 amino acid sequence, which suggests that the TCR-beta repertoires in every group were private. TCR clonal expansion was greatest in HAM/TSP patients and smallest in MS patients, who ranked below even healthy controls.

This TCR derives from a female donor with HTLV-1-associated myelopathy (HAM/TSP). The specimen sequenced was PBMCs.

In nucleotides, the sequence is TGTGCCATCAGTGGTCAAGCGGGGCTAGACACAGATACGCAGTATTTT. This codes for CAISGQAGLDTDTQYF. The sequence is built from TRBV10-3 and TRBJ2-3, and 7 junctional nucleotides match TRBD2. The CDR3 numbers 16 residues from cysteine through phenylalanine. The retained sequence is limited to the CDR3, 48 bases, with the frame set at the first base. The CDR1 and CDR2 encoded by the germline V gene are ENHRY and SYGVKD. V is pruned by 4 bases and J by 2 bases, leaving 9 bases of the junction without a gene match.